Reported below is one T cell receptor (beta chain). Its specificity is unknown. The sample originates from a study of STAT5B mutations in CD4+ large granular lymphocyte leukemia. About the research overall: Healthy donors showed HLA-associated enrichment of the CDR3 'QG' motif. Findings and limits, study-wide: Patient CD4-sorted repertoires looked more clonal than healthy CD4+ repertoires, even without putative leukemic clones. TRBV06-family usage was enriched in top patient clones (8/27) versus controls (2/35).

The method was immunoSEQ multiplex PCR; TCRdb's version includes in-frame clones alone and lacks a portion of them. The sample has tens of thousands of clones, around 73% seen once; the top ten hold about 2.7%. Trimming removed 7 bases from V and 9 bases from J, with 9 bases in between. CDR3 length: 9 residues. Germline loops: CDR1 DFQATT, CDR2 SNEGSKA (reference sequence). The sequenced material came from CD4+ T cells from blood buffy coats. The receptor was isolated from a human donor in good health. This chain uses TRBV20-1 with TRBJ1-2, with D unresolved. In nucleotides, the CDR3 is TGCAGTGTTGGTCCGAGCTACACCTTC. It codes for CSVGPSYTF.